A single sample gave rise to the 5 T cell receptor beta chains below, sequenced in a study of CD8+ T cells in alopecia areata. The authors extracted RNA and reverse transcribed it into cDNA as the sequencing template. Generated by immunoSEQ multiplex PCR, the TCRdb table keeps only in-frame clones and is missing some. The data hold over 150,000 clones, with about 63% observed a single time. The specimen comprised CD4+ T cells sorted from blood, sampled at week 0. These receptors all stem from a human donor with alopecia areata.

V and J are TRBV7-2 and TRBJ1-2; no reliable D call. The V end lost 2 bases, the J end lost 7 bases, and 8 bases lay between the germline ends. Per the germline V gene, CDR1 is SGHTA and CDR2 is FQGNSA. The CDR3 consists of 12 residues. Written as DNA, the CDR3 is TGTGCCAGCAGCTTACCGACCGGTGGCTACACCTTC. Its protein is CASSLPTGGYTF.

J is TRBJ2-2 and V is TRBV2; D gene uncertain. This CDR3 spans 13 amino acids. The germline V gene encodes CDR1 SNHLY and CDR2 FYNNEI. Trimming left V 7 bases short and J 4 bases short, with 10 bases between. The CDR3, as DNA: TGTGCCAGCACTGTGGACCTCACCGGGGAGCTGTTTTTT. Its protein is CASTVDLTGELFF.

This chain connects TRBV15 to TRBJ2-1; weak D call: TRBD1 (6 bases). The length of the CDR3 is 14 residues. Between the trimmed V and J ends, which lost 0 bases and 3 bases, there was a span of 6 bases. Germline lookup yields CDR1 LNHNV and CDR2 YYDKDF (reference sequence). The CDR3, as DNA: TGTGCCACCAGCAGAGAACAGGGCTACAATGAGCAGTTCTTC. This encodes CATSREQGYNEQFF. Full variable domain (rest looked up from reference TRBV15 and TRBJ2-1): DAMVIQNPRYQVTQFGKPVTLSCSQTLNHNVMYWYQQKSSQAPKLLFHYYDKDFNNEADTPDNFQSRRPNTSFCFLDIRSPGLGDTAMYLCATSREQGYNEQFFGPGTRLTVL.

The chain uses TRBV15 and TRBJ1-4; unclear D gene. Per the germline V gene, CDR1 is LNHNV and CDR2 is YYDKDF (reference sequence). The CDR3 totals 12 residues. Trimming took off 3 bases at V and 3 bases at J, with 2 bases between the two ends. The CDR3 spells CATSRANEKLFF. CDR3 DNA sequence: TGTGCCACCAGCAGGGCTAATGAAAAACTGTTTTTT. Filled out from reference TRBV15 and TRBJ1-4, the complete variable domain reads DAMVIQNPRYQVTQFGKPVTLSCSQTLNHNVMYWYQQKSSQAPKLLFHYYDKDFNNEADTPDNFQSRRPNTSFCFLDIRSPGLGDTAMYLCATSRANEKLFFGSGTQLSVL.

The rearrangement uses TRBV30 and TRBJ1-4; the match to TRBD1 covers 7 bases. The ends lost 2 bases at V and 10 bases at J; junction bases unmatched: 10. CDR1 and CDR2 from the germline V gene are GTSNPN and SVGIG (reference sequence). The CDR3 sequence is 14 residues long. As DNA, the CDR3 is TGTGCCTGGAGTCCTACGTTCGGGACAGCAAAACTGTTTTTT. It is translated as CAWSPTFGTAKLFF.